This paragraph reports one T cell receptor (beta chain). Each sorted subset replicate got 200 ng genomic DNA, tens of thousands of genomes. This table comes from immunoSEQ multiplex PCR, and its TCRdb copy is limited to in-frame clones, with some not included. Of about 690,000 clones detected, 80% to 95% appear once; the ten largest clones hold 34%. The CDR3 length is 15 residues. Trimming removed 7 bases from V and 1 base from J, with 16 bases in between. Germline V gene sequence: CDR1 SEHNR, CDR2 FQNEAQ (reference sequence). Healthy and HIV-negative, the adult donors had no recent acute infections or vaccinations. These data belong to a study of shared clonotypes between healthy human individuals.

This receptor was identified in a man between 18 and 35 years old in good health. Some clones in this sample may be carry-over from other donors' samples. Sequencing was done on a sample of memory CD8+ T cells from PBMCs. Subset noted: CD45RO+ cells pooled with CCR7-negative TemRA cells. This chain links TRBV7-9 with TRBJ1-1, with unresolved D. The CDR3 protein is CASTYRRSGNTEAFF. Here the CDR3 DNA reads TGTGCCAGCACCTACCGACGGTCGGGGAACACTGAAGCTTTCTTT.